The 11 T cell receptor beta chains given below trace back to one sample, sequenced in a study of human T cells and chemical hapten exposure. Each CDR3 protein is one row after TCRdb ran MiXCR on the RACE reads. The sample lists under 45,000 distinct CDR3 sequences, 5.5% occurring once. Time point given: healthy volunteer bleed at 6 weeks. Total RNA was extracted from unfractionated whole blood. The source material was whole blood. The receptor set was obtained from a human donor in good health. Some clones in this sample may be carry-over from other donors' samples.

Ten or more counts support this clonotype. This chain uses TRBV20-1 with TRBJ2-3; D is perhaps TRBD2 (6 bases). The germline V gene has CDR1 DFQATT and CDR2 SNEGSKA (reference sequence). V lost 3 bases, J lost 0 bases, and 10 bases lay in between. This CDR3 spans 14 amino acids. CDR3 coding DNA: TGCAGTGCTAGGAGGCGGGACAGCACAGATACGCAGTATTTT. Its protein is CSARRRDSTDTQYF.

This clonotype showed up just once. This clone may be a read error of a much larger clone one base away. V and J are TRBV30 and TRBJ1-2; possibly TRBD1 for D (6 bases). The CDR3 contains 11 residues. Germline CDR1 reads GTSNPN; CDR2 reads SVGIG (reference sequence). Trimming removed 5 bases at V and 6 bases at J, with 10 bases between. The CDR3 loop is CAWQGWDGYTF. In DNA form, the CDR3 reads TGTGCCTGGCAGGGGTGGGATGGCTACACCTTC.

The sample holds many counts of this clonotype. The chain carries TRBV11-2 and TRBJ2-1, with a possible D match to TRBD2 (6 bases). This CDR3 is 15 amino acids long. The germline CDR1 and CDR2 sequences are SGHAT and FQNNGV. Trimming shortened V by 3 bases and J by 4 bases, and 13 bases separated the two germline ends. The CDR3 here is CASSFGGLIYNEQFF. Written as DNA, the CDR3 is TGTGCCAGCAGCTTCGGGGGACTCATTTACAATGAGCAGTTCTTC.

This clonotype was seen repeatedly, ten times or more. The J gene is TRBJ1-2, the V gene TRBV20-1; 8 bases map to TRBD1. Germline V gene sequence: CDR1 DFQATT, CDR2 SNEGSKA (reference sequence). J was trimmed by 3 bases and V by 5 bases; bases with no gene match: 5. The CDR3 is made up of 13 amino acids. DNA for the CDR3: TGCAGTGCTCCTGCAGGGGGCTACTATGGCTACACCTTC. Protein: CSAPAGGYYGYTF.

The rearrangement links TRBV24-1 to TRBJ2-1; the D gene could be TRBD1 or TRBD2 (6 bases each). This CDR3 region has 15 residues. Germline V gene data show CDR1 as KGHDR and CDR2 as SFDVKD. Trimming removed 4 bases from V and 3 bases from J, with 12 bases in between. The CDR3 bases are TGTGCCACCAGTGACCAGGGGACTGGCTACAATGAGCAGTTCTTC. Translating gives CATSDQGTGYNEQFF.

The V and J genes are TRBV5-6 and TRBJ2-1; D might be TRBD2 (6 bases). The CDR3 has 14 amino acids. The germline V gene has CDR1 SGHDT and CDR2 YYEEEE. V lost 4 bases and J 3 bases, leaving 11 bases between the germline ends. CDR3 in amino acids: CASSGDWNYNEQFF. The CDR3 nucleotides are TGTGCCAGCAGCGGGGACTGGAACTACAATGAGCAGTTCTTC.

Ten or more counts support this clonotype. The DNA of the CDR3 is TGCAGTGCTACGGACCCCCTTTTAAATTCACCCCTCCACTTT. Translated: CSATDPLLNSPLHF. The chain is built from TRBV20-1 and TRBJ1-6; D unresolved. The ends were cut back, 4 bases at V and 7 bases at J, with 14 bases in the middle. Germline V gene data show CDR1 as DFQATT and CDR2 as SNEGSKA (reference sequence). CDR3 length: 14 amino acids.

This clonotype was seen many times. The chain recombines TRBV18 with TRBJ2-6; tentative D call: TRBD1 (6 bases). From germline, CDR1 is KGHSH and CDR2 LQKENI. With 5 bases removed from V and 2 bases from J, the gap between germline ends came to 10 bases. The CDR3 sequence is 15 residues long. The CDR3 sequence is CASSEQGTGANVLTF. The DNA of the CDR3 is TGTGCCAGCTCAGAACAGGGCACTGGGGCCAACGTCCTGACTTTC.

In its sample, this clonotype was seen a few times. The chain couples TRBV28 to TRBJ2-2; no reliable D call. From germline, CDR1 is MDHEN and CDR2 SYDVKM. V was shortened by 4 bases and J by 0 bases, with 12 bases between the two germline ends. This CDR3 has 16 amino acids. The CDR3 coding sequence is TGTGCCAGCAGTTACCACGGCGGTTCGAACACCGGGGAGCTGTTTTTT. Translated, it gives CASSYHGGSNTGELFF.

The chain combines TRBV19 with TRBJ1-1; 7 bases agree with TRBD1. J gave up 0 bases and V 5 bases, and 12 bases lay outside the gene matches. Germline CDR1 reads LNHDA; CDR2 reads SQIVND (reference sequence). The length of the CDR3 is 17 residues. The CDR3 nucleotides are TGTGCCAGTAGTGAGGAGACCAGGGGGGGGATGAACACTGAAGCTTTCTTT. Amino acids: CASSEETRGGMNTEAFF.

The gene calls are TRBV4-1 and TRBJ1-3; TRBD1 matches 7 bases. The length of the CDR3 is 18 residues. The V and J ends lost 1 base and 1 base, in that order; junction bases with no gene match: 10. CDR1 MGHRA and CDR2 YSYEKL come from the germline V gene. CDR3 amino acids: CASSQATGTALSGNTIYF. The DNA of the CDR3 is TGCGCCAGCAGCCAAGCAACCGGGACAGCGCTTTCTGGAAACACCATATATTTT.